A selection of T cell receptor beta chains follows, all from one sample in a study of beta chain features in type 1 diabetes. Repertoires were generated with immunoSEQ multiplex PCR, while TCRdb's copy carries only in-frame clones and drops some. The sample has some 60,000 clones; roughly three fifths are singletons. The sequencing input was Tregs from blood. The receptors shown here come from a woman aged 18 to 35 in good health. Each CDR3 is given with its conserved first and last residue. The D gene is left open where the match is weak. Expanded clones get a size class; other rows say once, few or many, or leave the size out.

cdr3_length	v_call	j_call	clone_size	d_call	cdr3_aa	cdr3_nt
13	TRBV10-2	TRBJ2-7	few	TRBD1	CASSGQGTSEQYF	TGCGCCAGCAGCGGACAGGGGACTTCCGAGCAGTACTTC
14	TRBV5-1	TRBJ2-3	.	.	CASSLQGLTDTQYF	TGCGCCAGCAGCTTACAGGGTCTCACAGATACGCAGTATTTT
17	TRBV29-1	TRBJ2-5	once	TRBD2	CSVVVPLGTSDQETQYF	TGCAGCGTTGTTGTCCCCCTAGGGACTAGCGATCAAGAGACCCAGTACTTC
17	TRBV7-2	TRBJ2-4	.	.	CASSLWAGQLAKNIQYF	TGTGCCAGCAGCTTATGGGCAGGCCAACTAGCCAAAAACATTCAGTACTTC
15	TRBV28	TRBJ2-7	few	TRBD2	CASSSLAGGGIEQYF	TGTGCCAGCAGTTCCCTAGCGGGAGGAGGTATTGAGCAGTACTTC
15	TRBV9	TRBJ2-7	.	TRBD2	CASSVAPGLAGEQYF	TGTGCCAGCAGCGTAGCCCCCGGACTAGCTGGAGAGCAGTACTTC
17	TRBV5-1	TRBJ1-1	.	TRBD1	CASSLGTGSPGSTEAFF	TGCGCCAGCAGCTTGGGGACAGGGTCGCCGGGCAGCACTGAAGCTTTCTTT
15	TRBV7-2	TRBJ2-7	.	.	CASSLGPGASYEQYF	TGTGCCAGCAGCTTAGGGCCAGGGGCGAGCTACGAGCAGTACTTC
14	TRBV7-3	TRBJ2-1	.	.	CASSPGPRSDEQFF	TGTGCCAGCAGCCCCGGCCCCCGTAGCGATGAGCAGTTCTTC
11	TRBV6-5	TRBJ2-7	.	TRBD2	CASSSGGEQYF	TGTGCCAGCAGTTCGGGGGGCGAGCAGTACTTC
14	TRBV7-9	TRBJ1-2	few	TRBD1	CASLRQGVNYGYTF	TGTGCCAGCTTGCGACAGGGGGTGAACTATGGCTACACCTTC
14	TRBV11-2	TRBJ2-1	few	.	CASSLAIGYNEQFF	TGTGCCAGCAGCTTAGCTATCGGGTACAATGAGCAGTTCTTC
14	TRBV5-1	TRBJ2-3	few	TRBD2	CASSLLAATDTQYF	TGCGCCAGCAGCTTGCTAGCGGCCACAGATACGCAGTATTTT
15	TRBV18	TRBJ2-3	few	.	CASSPGGVITDTQYF	TGTGCCAGCTCACCAGGCGGGGTAATCACAGATACGCAGTATTTT
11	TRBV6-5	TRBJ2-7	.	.	CASRADRLQYF	TGTGCCAGCAGGGCCGACAGGTTACAGTACTTC
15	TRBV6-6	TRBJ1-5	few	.	CASSTGVYSNQPQHF	TGTGCCAGCAGTACCGGGGTCTATAGCAATCAGCCCCAGCATTTT
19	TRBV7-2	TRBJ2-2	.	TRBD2	CASSPPGLAGGWNTGELFF	TGTGCCAGCAGCCCCCCGGGACTAGCGGGGGGGTGGAACACCGGGGAGCTGTTTTTT
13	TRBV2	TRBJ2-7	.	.	CASKPVVGYEQYF	TGTGCCAGCAAACCGGTTGTCGGCTACGAGCAGTACTTC
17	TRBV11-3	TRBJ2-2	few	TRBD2	CASSLGGASGSAGELFF	TGTGCCAGCAGCTTAGGAGGGGCTAGCGGGAGTGCCGGGGAGCTGTTTTTT
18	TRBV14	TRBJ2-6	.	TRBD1	CASSSRTGAFSGANVLTF	TGTGCCAGCAGCTCCCGGACAGGGGCGTTCTCTGGGGCCAACGTCCTGACTTTC
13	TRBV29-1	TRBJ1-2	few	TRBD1	CSALETGGYGYTF	TGCAGCGCCTTGGAGACAGGGGGTTATGGCTACACCTTC
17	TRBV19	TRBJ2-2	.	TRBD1	CASSPRQGRGSTGELFF	TGTGCCAGTAGTCCGCGACAGGGTCGGGGAAGCACCGGGGAGCTGTTTTTT
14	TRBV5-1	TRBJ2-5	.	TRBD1	CASSPGTVLETQYF	TGCGCCAGCAGCCCCGGGACAGTCTTGGAGACCCAGTACTTC
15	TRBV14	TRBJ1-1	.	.	CASSQARGRNTEAFF	TGTGCCAGCAGCCAAGCTCGAGGTAGGAACACTGAAGCTTTCTTT
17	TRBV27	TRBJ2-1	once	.	CASSSGRTGVSYNEQFF	TGTGCCAGCAGCTCTGGCCGAACGGGAGTCTCCTACAATGAGCAGTTCTTC
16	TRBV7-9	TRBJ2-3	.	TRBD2	CASSPRLARAGDTQYF	TGTGCCAGCAGCCCAAGACTAGCCAGGGCGGGAGATACGCAGTATTTT
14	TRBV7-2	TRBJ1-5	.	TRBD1	CASSLTGGNQPQHF	TGTGCCAGCAGCTTGACAGGGGGCAATCAGCCCCAGCATTTT
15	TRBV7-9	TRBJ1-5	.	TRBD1	CASSLGTGGRQPQHF	TGTGCCAGCAGCTTAGGGACAGGGGGCCGTCAGCCCCAGCATTTT
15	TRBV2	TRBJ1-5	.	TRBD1	CASSEAQGSNQPQHF	TGTGCCAGCAGTGAAGCACAGGGGAGCAATCAGCCCCAGCATTTT
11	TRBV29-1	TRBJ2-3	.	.	CSVEEWEAQYF	TGCAGCGTTGAAGAATGGGAGGCGCAGTATTTT
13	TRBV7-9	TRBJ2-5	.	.	CASSLTVQETQYF	TGTGCCAGCAGCTTAACGGTCCAAGAGACCCAGTACTTC